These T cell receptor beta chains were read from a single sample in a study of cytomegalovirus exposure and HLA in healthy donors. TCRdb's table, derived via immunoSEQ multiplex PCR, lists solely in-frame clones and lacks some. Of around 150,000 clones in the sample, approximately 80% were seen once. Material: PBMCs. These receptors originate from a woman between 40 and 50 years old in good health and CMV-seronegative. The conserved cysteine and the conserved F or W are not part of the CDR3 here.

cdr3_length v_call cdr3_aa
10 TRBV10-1 ASSGDTRVRF
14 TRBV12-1 ASSAFRATCYNEQF
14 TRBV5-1 ASRGDTQTPSYEQY
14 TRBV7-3 ASSLNRGWNTGELF
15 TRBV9 ASSTPGQAAGTDTQY
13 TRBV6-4 ASSEGQGSSYEQY
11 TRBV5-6 ASSLQVADTQY
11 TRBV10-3 AISGKPGTRLF
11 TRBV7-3 ASSVQVGQPQH
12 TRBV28 ASSFRQRNTEAF
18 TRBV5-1 ASSLEGVRGAAISNYGYT
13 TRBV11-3 ASSSAGGAVSEQF
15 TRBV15 ATSRDRPGGPTDTQY
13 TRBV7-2 ASSLGQPISYEQY
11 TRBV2 ASRGAGGKTLH
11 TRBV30 AWRGNLYNEQF
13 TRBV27 ASSQRVRGSDTQY
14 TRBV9 ASSVRPQGARDEQF